Below are 27 T cell receptor beta chains sequenced from a single sample in a study of blood T cells in healthy people across ages. The authors ran a second PCR of about 7 to 11 cycles using a sample-barcoded 5' primer and a J-beta primer mix. TCRdb analysed the 5' RACE reads with MiXCR anew, one entry per CDR3 protein. The sample includes 1,800,000 or so distinct CDR3 sequences, about two fifths of them seen just once. The source material was blood. The receptors were gathered from a human donor in good health.

The gene calls are TRBV6-1 and TRBJ2-2, with D tentatively TRBD2 (6 bases). V shed 8 bases and J shed 0 bases, with 13 bases lying between them. This CDR3 is 15 amino acids long. The germline V gene has CDR1 MNHNS and CDR2 SASEGT. This CDR3 is CASDGGTANTGELFF. CDR3 coding DNA: TGTGCCAGCGATGGGGGGACCGCGAACACCGGGGAGCTGTTTTTT.

J is TRBJ1-2 and V is TRBV20-1; 10 nucleotides agree with TRBD1. This CDR3 has 12 amino acids. The junction had 5 bases not matched to a gene; V was cut back by 5 bases and J by 8 bases. Germline assignment: CDR1 DFQATT and CDR2 SNEGSKA (reference sequence). The CDR3, as DNA: TGCAGTGCTGGGAGACAGGGGGCGGGCTACACCTTC. It codes for CSAGRQGAGYTF.

Concerning this clonotype: The limits of the CDR3 on the DNA are not certain, so only TCRdb's listed CDR3 is given. The CDR3 loop reads CASSLVGTSEETQYFGPGTEAFF. The V and J genes are TRBV5-1 and TRBJ1-1. Germline lookup yields CDR1 SGHRS and CDR2 YFSETQ. The CDR3 comprises 23 residues, both ends counted.

The genes are TRBV2 and TRBJ2-5; 12 nucleotides line up with TRBD2. Germline trimming cut 4 bases from V and 4 bases from J; bases unmatched to any gene: 4. Looked up from germline, CDR1 is SNHLY and CDR2 is FYNNEI. This CDR3 contains 15 residues. CDR3 amino acids: CASSARLAGAETQYF. CDR3 bases: TGTGCCAGCAGTGCGAGACTAGCGGGGGCAGAGACCCAGTACTTC.

This clonotype appeared a few times. The V and J genes are TRBV4-3 and TRBJ2-1; maybe TRBD2 (6 bases). CDR3 length: 15 residues. The V gene lost 0 bases and the J gene lost 9 bases, with 15 bases spanning the gap. Looked up from germline, CDR1 is LGHNA and CDR2 is YSLEER. As DNA, the CDR3 is TGCGCCAGCAGCCAAGATCCTAGGGACTTAGTTGAGCAGTTCTTC. The encoded protein is CASSQDPRDLVEQFF.

This clonotype was counted between two and nine times. The chain has TRBV5-1 and TRBJ1-1; 8 bases line up with TRBD1. This CDR3 has 14 amino acids. After removal of 5 bases from V and 6 bases from J, the junction contained 9 bases not matched to a gene. Germline V lookup: CDR1 SGHRS, CDR2 YFSETQ. CDR3 sequence: CASRRGTGGPEAFF. The CDR3 DNA sequence: TGCGCCAGCAGACGCGGGACAGGCGGACCTGAAGCTTTCTTT.

This clonotype was recorded only once. This CDR3 reads CASSLEGITGMNTEAFF. DNA of the CDR3: TGTGCCAGCAGCCTCGAGGGCATAACAGGCATGAACACTGAAGCTTTCTTT. This rearrangement joins TRBV14 to TRBJ1-1, with D tentatively TRBD1 (5 bases). CDR1 and CDR2 from the germline V gene are SGHDN and FVKESK. The CDR3 extends over 17 amino acids. V lost 4 bases to trimming and J lost 0 bases, with 18 bases between them.

This chain links TRBV7-9 with TRBJ1-5, with a tentative D call TRBD1 (6 bases). In germline, CDR1 is SEHNR, CDR2 FQNEAQ (reference sequence). This CDR3 has 16 amino acids. V shed 1 base and J shed 1 base, with 11 bases lying between them. The DNA of the CDR3 is TGTGCCAGCAGCTTAGGTACAGGGAAGAGCAATCAGCCCCAGCATTTT. This codes for CASSLGTGKSNQPQHF.

DNA for the CDR3: TGCAGTGCTTTTTTTCTGGACAGGGGGTTGGGGACCCAGTACTTC. It codes for CSAFFLDRGLGTQYF. The chain uses TRBV20-1 and TRBJ2-5; 10 bases align to TRBD1. Germline V gene sequence: CDR1 DFQATT, CDR2 SNEGSKA (reference sequence). V was clipped by 5 bases and J by 7 bases; unmatched bases: 13. The CDR3 runs 15 residues.

This clonotype was observed a handful of times. This chain joins TRBV7-9 and TRBJ2-7; D gene unclear. The J call may be incorrect, as the DNA end agrees better with TRBJ2-5. Germline CDR1 SEHNR, CDR2 FQNEAQ (reference sequence). The CDR3 is 12 amino acids. The CDR3 spells CASSPSDKTQYF. CDR3 DNA sequence: TGTGCCAGCAGCCCCTCCGATAAGACCCAGTACTTC.

DNA for the CDR3: TGTGCCAGCAGCGATGACAGGGGGGCCAAAAACATTCAGTACTTC. Its translation is CASSDDRGAKNIQYF. The V and J genes are TRBV9 and TRBJ2-4; 9 positions agree with TRBD1. Unmatched junction bases numbered 2, after V lost 3 bases and J lost 1 base. This CDR3 spans 15 amino acids. Germline V gene lookup returns CDR1 SGDLS and CDR2 YYNGEE.

The V and J genes are TRBV4-1 and TRBJ1-2; D is uncertain. The germline V gene encodes CDR1 MGHRA and CDR2 YSYEKL. The V end was cut by 0 bases, the J end by 4 bases, with 9 bases between. This CDR3 comprises 14 residues. CDR3 in amino acids: CASSQDSQPYGYTF. CDR3 sequence (DNA): TGCGCCAGCAGCCAAGATTCCCAGCCCTATGGCTACACCTTC.

This clonotype was seen a few times. The rearrangement links TRBV6-6 to TRBJ1-2, with D perhaps matching TRBD1 (6 bases). CDR3 length: 14 amino acids. Germline CDR1 and CDR2: MNHNY and SVGAGI (reference sequence). V gave up 2 bases and J gave up 6 bases, with 13 bases separating them. The CDR3 sequence: CASSYLTGFDGYTF. The CDR3, as DNA: TGTGCCAGCAGTTACCTAACAGGGTTCGATGGCTACACCTTC.

The chain carries TRBV6-6 and TRBJ1-2; TRBD1 is a possible D gene (5 bases). CDR1 and CDR2 (germline): MNHNY, SVGAGI (reference sequence). This CDR3 region has 14 residues. Trimming shortened V by 10 bases and J by 3 bases, and 18 bases separated the two germline ends. The DNA for the CDR3 is TGTGCCACGATGGGGCCAGGGAGCTACTATGGCTACACCTTC. Amino acid sequence: CATMGPGSYYGYTF.

This clonotype was seen more than once but under ten times. The rearrangement uses TRBV9 and TRBJ2-1; D call uncertain. CDR3 length: 16 residues. Trimming left V 2 bases short and J 6 bases short, with 18 bases between. Germline loops: CDR1 SGDLS, CDR2 YYNGEE. Here the CDR3 DNA reads TGTGCCAGCAGCGTTGGTACTCTAATCCATACCAATGAGCAGTTCTTC. Translated: CASSVGTLIHTNEQFF. Filled out from reference TRBV9 and TRBJ2-1, the complete variable domain reads DSGVTQTPKHLITATGQRVTLRCSPRSGDLSVYWYQQSLDQGLQFLIQYYNGEERAKGNILERFSAQQFPDLHSELNLSSLELGDSALYFCASSVGTLIHTNEQFFGPGTRLTVL.

The chain couples TRBV7-8 to TRBJ2-7, with 8 bases that match TRBD2. The ends lost 6 bases at V and 3 bases at J; junction bases unmatched: 10. The CDR3 extends over 15 amino acids. Germline V gene sequence: CDR1 SGHVS, CDR2 FQNEAQ. CDR3 DNA sequence: TGTGCCAGCAGACCCCGGGACGCGGGGGGCTACGAGCAGTACTTC. This encodes CASRPRDAGGYEQYF.

The chain links TRBV28 to TRBJ2-2; D ambiguous. The CDR3 is 13 amino acids. V gave up 2 bases and J gave up 6 bases, with 7 bases separating them. CDR1 and CDR2 from the germline V gene are MDHEN and SYDVKM. Here the CDR3 reads CASSLPGAGELFF. CDR3 DNA: TGTGCCAGCAGTTTACCCGGAGCCGGGGAGCTGTTTTTT.

This chain uses TRBV6-1 with TRBJ1-1, with D unclear. Germline values: CDR1 MNHNS, CDR2 SASEGT. The length of the CDR3 is 13 residues. Trimming took 2 bases from V and 7 from J, leaving 11 bases between them. CDR3 in amino acids: CASSESPGGEAFF. In DNA form, the CDR3 reads TGTGCCAGCAGTGAAAGTCCGGGCGGTGAAGCTTTCTTT.

A note on this clonotype: One junction end disagrees with the germline gene, perhaps due to a read error. V gene TRBV12-3 or TRBV12-4 combines with J gene TRBJ2-3; D possibly corresponds to TRBD2 (5 bases). The CDR3 is 19 residues long. The chain's CDR3 is CAGRTKDSDPLYLTDTQYF. The CDR3 DNA sequence: TGTGCCGGCAGGACCAAGGACTCCGACCCACTATACCTCACAGATACGCAGTATTTT.

The chain uses TRBV20-1 and TRBJ2-3; 10 bases fit TRBD2. The germline gives CDR1 DFQATT, CDR2 SNEGSKA (reference sequence). The CDR3 runs 17 residues. Trimming removed 5 bases from V and 1 base from J; junction bases left unmatched: 12. CDR3 coding DNA: TGCAGTGCTGAGAGCGGGGGGGCGTCTTTCGGCACAGATACGCAGTATTTT. Encoded protein: CSAESGGASFGTDTQYF.

The chain uses TRBV12-3 or TRBV12-4 and TRBJ2-5, with D possibly called TRBD1 or TRBD2 (5 bases each). The CDR3 consists of 13 residues. V was pared by 3 bases and J by 7 bases, with 12 bases between. The CDR3 is CASSLGDQRTQYF. The CDR3 DNA reads as TGTGCCAGCAGTTTGGGGGATCAACGGACCCAGTACTTC.

This clonotype was picked up a small number of times. This chain connects TRBV5-5 to TRBJ2-5; D gene unclear. With 0 bases removed from V and 8 bases from J, the gap between germline ends came to 8 bases. The germline V gene has CDR1 SGHKS and CDR2 YYEKEE (reference sequence). The CDR3 consists of 12 residues. CDR3 sequence (DNA): TGTGCCAGCAGCTTGGCGGATCAAACCCAGTACTTC. Protein: CASSLADQTQYF. Combining the CDR3 with reference TRBV5-5 and TRBJ2-5 gives the whole variable domain DAGVTQSPTHLIKTRGQQVTLRCSPISGHKSVSWYQQVLGQGPQFIFQYYEKEERGRGNFPDRFSARQFPNYSSELNVNALLLGDSALYLCASSLADQTQYFGPGTRLLVL.

This clonotype was found a few times. This chain joins TRBV7-3 and TRBJ2-1, with TRBD1 matching over 11 bases. The germline gives CDR1 SGHTA, CDR2 FQGTGA. V lost 5 bases and J lost 7; bases outside the gene matches: 7. The CDR3 loop spans 15 amino acids. In DNA form, the CDR3 reads TGTGCCAGCAGCCCGGACAGGGGGCTACAGAATGAGCAGTTCTTC. This codes for CASSPDRGLQNEQFF.

The V gene is TRBV6-5, the J gene TRBJ2-5; D is tentatively TRBD1 or TRBD2 (6 bases each). Germline CDR1 reads MNHEY; CDR2 reads SVGAGI. Trimming removed 6 bases from V and 5 bases from J, with 19 bases in between. This CDR3 is built from 15 residues. This CDR3 reads CASSRGVRGRETQYF. CDR3 in DNA: TGTGCCAGCAGCCGCGGAGTTCGGGGGCGGGAGACCCAGTACTTC.

This clonotype has just a few counts. V usage is TRBV28 and J usage is TRBJ1-5; unclear D gene. The germline gives CDR1 MDHEN, CDR2 SYDVKM. With 10 bases removed from V and 5 bases from J, the gap between germline ends came to 18 bases. The CDR3 is 14 residues long. The CDR3 region has the DNA TGTGCCACCGGATCACCCCGGATGTATCAGCCCCAGCATTTT. Translated: CATGSPRMYQPQHF.

This clonotype occurred a few times. The V gene is TRBV20-1, the J gene TRBJ2-3, with D maybe TRBD2 (6 bases). This CDR3 region has 12 residues. V lost 5 bases and J 1 base, leaving 7 bases between the germline ends. The germline V gene encodes CDR1 DFQATT and CDR2 SNEGSKA (reference sequence). CDR3 coding DNA: TGCAGTGCTTTAGCGGGCACAGATACGCAGTATTTT. It encodes CSALAGTDTQYF.

The V and J genes are TRBV9 and TRBJ2-1, with D maybe TRBD2 (6 bases). V was pared by 0 bases and J by 7 bases, with 14 bases between. Per the germline V gene, CDR1 is SGDLS and CDR2 is YYNGEE. The CDR3 sequence is 15 residues long. The CDR3: CASSVDGGLGNEQFF. CDR3 sequence (DNA): TGTGCCAGCAGCGTAGATGGGGGGTTAGGAAATGAGCAGTTCTTC.